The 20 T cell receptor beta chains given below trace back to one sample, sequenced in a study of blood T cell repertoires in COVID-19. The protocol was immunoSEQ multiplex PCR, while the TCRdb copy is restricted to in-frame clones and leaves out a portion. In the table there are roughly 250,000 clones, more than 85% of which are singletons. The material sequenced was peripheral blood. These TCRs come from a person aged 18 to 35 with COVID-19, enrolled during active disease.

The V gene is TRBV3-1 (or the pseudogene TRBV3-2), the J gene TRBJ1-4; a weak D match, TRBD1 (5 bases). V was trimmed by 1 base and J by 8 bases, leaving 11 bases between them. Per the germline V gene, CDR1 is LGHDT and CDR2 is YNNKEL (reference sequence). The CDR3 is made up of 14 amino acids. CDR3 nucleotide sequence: TGTGCCAGCAGCCAAGGCGGGGCAGGAGAAAAACTGTTTTTT. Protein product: CASSQGGAGEKLFF.

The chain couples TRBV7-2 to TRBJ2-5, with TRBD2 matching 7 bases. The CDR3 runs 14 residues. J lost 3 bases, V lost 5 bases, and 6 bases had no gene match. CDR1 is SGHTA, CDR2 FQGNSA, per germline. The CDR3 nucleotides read TGTGCCAGCAGCAACATAGCGGGTAAAGAGACCCAGTACTTC. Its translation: CASSNIAGKETQYF.

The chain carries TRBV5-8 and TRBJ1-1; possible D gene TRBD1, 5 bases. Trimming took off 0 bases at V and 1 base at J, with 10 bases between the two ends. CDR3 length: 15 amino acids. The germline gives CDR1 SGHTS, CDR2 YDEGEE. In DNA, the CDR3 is TGTGCCAGCAGCTTGGGGCGGGGGGAGAACACTGAAGCTTTCTTT. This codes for CASSLGRGENTEAFF. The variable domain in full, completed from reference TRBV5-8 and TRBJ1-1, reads EAGVTQSPTHLIKTRGQQATLRCSPISGHTSVYWYQQALGLGLQFLLWYDEGEERNRGNFPPRFSGRQFPNYSSELNVNALELEDSALYLCASSLGRGENTEAFFGQGTRLTVV.

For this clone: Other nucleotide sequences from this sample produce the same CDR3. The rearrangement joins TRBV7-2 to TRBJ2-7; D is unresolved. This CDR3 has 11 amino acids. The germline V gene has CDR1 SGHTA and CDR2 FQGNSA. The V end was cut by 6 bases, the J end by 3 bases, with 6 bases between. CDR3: CASSSDYEQYF. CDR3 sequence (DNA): TGTGCCAGCAGTTCAGACTACGAGCAGTACTTC. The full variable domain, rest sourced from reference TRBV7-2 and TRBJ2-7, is GAGVSQSPSNKVTEKGKDVELRCDPISGHTALYWYRQSLGQGLEFLIYFQGNSAPDKSGLPSDRFSAERTGGSVSTLTIQRTQQEDSAVYLCASSSDYEQYFGPGTRLTVT.

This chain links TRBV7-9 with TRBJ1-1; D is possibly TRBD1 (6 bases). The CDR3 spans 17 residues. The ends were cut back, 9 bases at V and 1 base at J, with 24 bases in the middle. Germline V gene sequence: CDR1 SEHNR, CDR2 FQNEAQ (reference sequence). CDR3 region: CASRSGRGGATNTEAFF. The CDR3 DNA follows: TGTGCCAGTCGATCTGGACGCGGGGGGGCTACGAACACTGAAGCTTTCTTT.

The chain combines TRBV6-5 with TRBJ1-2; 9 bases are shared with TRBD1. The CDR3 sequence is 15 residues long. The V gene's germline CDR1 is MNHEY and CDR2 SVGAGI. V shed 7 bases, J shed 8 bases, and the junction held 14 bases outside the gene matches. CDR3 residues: CASILNRGQIGGYTF. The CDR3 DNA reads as TGTGCCAGCATACTAAACAGGGGGCAGATCGGGGGCTACACCTTC.

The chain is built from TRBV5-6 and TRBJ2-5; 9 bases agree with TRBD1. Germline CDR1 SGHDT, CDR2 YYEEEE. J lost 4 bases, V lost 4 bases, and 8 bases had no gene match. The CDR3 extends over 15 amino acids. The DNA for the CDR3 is TGTGCCAGCAGCCGCGGACAGGGGAGGTCAGAGACCCAGTACTTC. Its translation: CASSRGQGRSETQYF. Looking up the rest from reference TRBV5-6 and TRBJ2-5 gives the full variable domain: DAGVTQSPTHLIKTRGQQVTLRCSPKSGHDTVSWYQQALGQGPQFIFQYYEEEERQRGNFPDRFSGHQFPNYSSELNVNALLLGDSALYLCASSRGQGRSETQYFGPGTRLLVL.

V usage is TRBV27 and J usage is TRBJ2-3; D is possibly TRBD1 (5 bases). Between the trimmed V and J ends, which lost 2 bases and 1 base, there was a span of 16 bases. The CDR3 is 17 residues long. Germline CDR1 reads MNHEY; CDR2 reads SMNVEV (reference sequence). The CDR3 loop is CASSLAGPSLGTDTQYF. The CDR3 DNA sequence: TGTGCCAGCAGTTTAGCAGGGCCAAGCCTTGGCACAGATACGCAGTATTTT.

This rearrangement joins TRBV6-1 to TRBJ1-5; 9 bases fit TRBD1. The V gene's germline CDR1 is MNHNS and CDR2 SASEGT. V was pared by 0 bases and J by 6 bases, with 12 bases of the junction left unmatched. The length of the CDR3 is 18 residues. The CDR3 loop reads CASSEAVPFTGGGQPQHF. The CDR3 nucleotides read TGTGCCAGCAGTGAAGCTGTCCCCTTCACAGGGGGCGGTCAGCCCCAGCATTTT.

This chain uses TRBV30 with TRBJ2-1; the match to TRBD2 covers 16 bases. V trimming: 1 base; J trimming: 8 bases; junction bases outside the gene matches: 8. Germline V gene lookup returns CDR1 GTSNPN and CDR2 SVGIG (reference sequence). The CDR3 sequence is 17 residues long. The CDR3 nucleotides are TGTGCCTGGAGTGCCGGGACTAGCGGGAGGGCCTATTATGAGCAGTTCTTC. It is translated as CAWSAGTSGRAYYEQFF. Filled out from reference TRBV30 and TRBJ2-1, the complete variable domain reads SQTIHQWPATLVQPVGSPLSLECTVEGTSNPNLYWYRQAAGRGLQLLFYSVGIGQISSEVPQNLSASRPQDRQFILSSKKLLLSDSGFYLCAWSAGTSGRAYYEQFFGPGTRLTVL.

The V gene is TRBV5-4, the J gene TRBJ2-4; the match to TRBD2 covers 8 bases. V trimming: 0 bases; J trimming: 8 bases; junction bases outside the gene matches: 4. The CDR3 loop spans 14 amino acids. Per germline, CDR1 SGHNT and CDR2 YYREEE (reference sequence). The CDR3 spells CASSLDMTSDIQYF. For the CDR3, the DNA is TGTGCCAGCAGCTTGGATATGACTAGCGACATTCAGTACTTC.

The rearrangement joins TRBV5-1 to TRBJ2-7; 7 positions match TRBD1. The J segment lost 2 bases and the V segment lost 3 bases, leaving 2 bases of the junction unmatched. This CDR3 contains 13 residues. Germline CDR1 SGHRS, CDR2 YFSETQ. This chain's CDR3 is CASSSTGPYEQYF. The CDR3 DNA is TGCGCCAGCAGCTCGACAGGGCCCTACGAGCAGTACTTC. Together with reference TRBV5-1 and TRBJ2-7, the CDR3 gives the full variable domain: KAGVTQTPRYLIKTRGQQVTLSCSPISGHRSVSWYQQTPGQGLQFLFEYFSETQRNKGNFPGRFSGRQFSNSRSEMNVSTLELGDSALYLCASSSTGPYEQYFGPGTRLTVT.

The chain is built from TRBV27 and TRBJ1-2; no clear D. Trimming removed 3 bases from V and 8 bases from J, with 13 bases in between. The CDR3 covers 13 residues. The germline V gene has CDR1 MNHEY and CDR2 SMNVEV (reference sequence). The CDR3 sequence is CASSFLDKIGYTF. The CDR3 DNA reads TGTGCCAGCAGTTTCCTCGACAAAATCGGCTACACCTTC.

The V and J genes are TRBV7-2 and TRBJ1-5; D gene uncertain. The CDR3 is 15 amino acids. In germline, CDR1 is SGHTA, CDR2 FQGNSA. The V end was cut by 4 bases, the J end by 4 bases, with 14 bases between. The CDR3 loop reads CASSYGSSGNQPQHF. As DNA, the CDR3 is TGTGCCAGCAGCTACGGGTCGTCCGGGAATCAGCCCCAGCATTTT.

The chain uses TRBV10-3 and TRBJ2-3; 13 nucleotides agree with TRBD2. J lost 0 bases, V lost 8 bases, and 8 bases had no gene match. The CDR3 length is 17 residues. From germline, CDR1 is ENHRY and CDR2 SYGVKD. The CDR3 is CAIGGLAGVGSTDTQYF. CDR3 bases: TGTGCCATCGGAGGACTAGCGGGAGTTGGAAGCACAGATACGCAGTATTTT.

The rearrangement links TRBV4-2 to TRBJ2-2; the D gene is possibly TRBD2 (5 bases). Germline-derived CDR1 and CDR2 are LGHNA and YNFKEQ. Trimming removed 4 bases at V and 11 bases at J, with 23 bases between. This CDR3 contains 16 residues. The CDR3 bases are TGTGCCAGCAGCCGCCTGGGCACCGGATTGCCGGGAGAGCTGTTTTTT. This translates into CASSRLGTGLPGELFF.

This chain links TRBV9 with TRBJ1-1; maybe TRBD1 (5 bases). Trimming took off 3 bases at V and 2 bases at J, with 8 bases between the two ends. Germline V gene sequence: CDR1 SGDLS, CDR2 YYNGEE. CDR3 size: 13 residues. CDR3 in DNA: TGTGCCAGCAGCGGCGGACAAAACACTGAAGCTTTCTTT. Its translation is CASSGGQNTEAFF. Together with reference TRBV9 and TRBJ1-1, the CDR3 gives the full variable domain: DSGVTQTPKHLITATGQRVTLRCSPRSGDLSVYWYQQSLDQGLQFLIQYYNGEERAKGNILERFSAQQFPDLHSELNLSSLELGDSALYFCASSGGQNTEAFFGQGTRLTVV.

CDR3 sequence (DNA): TGTGCCAGCAGCGATCTCGGGACACTAGGTTCACCCCTCCACTTT. This sequence encodes CASSDLGTLGSPLHF. The rearrangement links TRBV9 to TRBJ1-6; the D gene is possibly TRBD1 (6 bases). Germline V gene lookup returns CDR1 SGDLS and CDR2 YYNGEE. V was trimmed by 3 bases and J by 9 bases, leaving 16 bases between them. The CDR3 is made up of 15 amino acids.

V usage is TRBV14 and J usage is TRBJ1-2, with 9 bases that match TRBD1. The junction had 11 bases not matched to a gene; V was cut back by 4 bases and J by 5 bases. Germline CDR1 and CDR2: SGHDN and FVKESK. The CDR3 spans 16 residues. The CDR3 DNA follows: TGTGCCAGCAGCCTTCAGGGAACAGGGGGCGAATATGGCTACACCTTC. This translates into CASSLQGTGGEYGYTF.

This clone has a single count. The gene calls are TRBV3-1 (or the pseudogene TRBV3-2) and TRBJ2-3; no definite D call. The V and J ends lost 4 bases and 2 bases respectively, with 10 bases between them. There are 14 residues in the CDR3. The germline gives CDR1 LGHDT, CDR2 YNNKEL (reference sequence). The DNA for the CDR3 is TGTGCCAGCAGCCCCTTGTGGGCCACAGATACGCAGTATTTT. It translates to CASSPLWATDTQYF.